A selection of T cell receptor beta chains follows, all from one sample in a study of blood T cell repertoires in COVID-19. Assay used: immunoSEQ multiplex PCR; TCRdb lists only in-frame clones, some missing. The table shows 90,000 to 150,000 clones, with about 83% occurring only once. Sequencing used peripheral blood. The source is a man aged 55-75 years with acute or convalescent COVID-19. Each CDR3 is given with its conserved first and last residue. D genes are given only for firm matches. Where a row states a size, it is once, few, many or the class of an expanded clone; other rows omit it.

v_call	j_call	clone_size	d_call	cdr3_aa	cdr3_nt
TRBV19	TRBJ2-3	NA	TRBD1	CASSPVGTGGSDTQYF	TGTGCCAGTAGTCCCGTTGGGACAGGGGGCTCAGATACGCAGTATTTT
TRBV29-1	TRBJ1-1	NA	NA	CSVRHDPGTEAFF	TGCAGCGTTCGCCACGATCCGGGGACTGAAGCTTTCTTT
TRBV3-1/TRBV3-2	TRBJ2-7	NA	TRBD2	CASAAPERGVYEQYF	TGTGCCAGCGCTGCCCCCGAGCGGGGGGTGTACGAGCAGTACTTC
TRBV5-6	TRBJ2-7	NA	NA	CASSLRMARRDEQYF	TGTGCCAGCAGCTTGAGGATGGCCAGGCGGGACGAGCAGTACTTC
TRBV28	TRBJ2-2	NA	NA	CASSFKEILFF	TGTGCCAGCAGTTTCAAGGAGATCCTGTTTTTT
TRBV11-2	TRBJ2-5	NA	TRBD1	CASSLQGAGETQYF	TGTGCCAGCAGCCTCCAGGGGGCGGGAGAGACCCAGTACTTC
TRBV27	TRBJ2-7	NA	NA	CASSSAVTSSYFYEQYF	TGTGCCAGCTCCAGCGCTGTTACTAGCTCCTACTTTTACGAGCAGTACTTC
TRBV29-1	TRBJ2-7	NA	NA	CSVEDSGRGNEQYF	TGCAGCGTTGAAGATTCGGGCAGGGGCAACGAGCAGTACTTC
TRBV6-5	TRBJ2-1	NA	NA	CASSYSIGRGGNEQFF	TGTGCCAGCAGTTACTCGATCGGGAGAGGAGGGAATGAGCAGTTCTTC
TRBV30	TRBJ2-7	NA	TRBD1	CAWSVGTGDWHEQYF	TGTGCCTGGAGTGTAGGGACAGGGGATTGGCACGAGCAGTACTTC
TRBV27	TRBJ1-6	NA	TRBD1	CASSLSPGGSSPLHF	TGTGCCAGCAGTTTATCGCCAGGGGGGAGTTCACCCCTCCACTTT
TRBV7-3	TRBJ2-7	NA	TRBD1	CASSPQGGYEQYF	TGTGCCAGCAGTCCACAGGGGGGCTACGAGCAGTACTTC
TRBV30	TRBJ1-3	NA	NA	CAWSARARSGNTIYF	TGTGCCTGGAGTGCCAGGGCCCGCTCTGGAAACACCATATATTTT
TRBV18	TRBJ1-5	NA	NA	CASSRTREGIQPQHF	TGTGCCAGCTCACGAACCCGGGAGGGAATCCAGCCCCAGCATTTT
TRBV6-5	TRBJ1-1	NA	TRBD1	CASSYRDRASEAFF	TGTGCCAGCAGTTACAGGGACAGGGCGAGCGAAGCTTTCTTT
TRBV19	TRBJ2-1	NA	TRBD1	CASSMGPGGRFGEQFF	TGTGCCAGTAGTATGGGGCCAGGGGGTCGGTTTGGTGAGCAGTTCTTC
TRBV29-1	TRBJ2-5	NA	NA	CSATGGETQYF	TGCAGCGCCACTGGGGGGGAGACCCAGTACTTC
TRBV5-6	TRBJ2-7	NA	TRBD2	CASSLRSGRLTYEQYF	TGTGCCAGCAGCCTAAGGAGCGGGAGGCTAACGTACGAGCAGTACTTC
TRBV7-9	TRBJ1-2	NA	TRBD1	CASSPLGTGRNYGYTF	TGTGCCAGCAGCCCCCTCGGGACAGGGAGAAACTATGGCTACACCTTC
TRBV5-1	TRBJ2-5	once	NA	CASSPDIPNETQYF	TGCGCCAGCAGTCCGGACATACCCAACGAGACCCAGTACTTC
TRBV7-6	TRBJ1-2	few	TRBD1	CASSSGTATIANYGYTF	TGTGCCAGCAGTTCCGGGACAGCCACCATCGCTAACTATGGCTACACCTTC
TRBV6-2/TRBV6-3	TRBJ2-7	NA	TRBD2	CASSYKTSGTYEQYF	TGTGCCAGCAGTTACAAGACTAGCGGTACCTACGAGCAGTACTTC
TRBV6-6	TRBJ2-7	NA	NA	CASSYGGVGVPEQYF	TGTGCCAGCAGTTACGGAGGGGTAGGAGTGCCCGAGCAGTACTTC
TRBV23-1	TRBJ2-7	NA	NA	CASSRTLRENEQYF	TGCGCCAGCAGCCGTACGTTACGGGAGAACGAGCAGTACTTC
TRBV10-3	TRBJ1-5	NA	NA	CAISPSPRGYSNQPQHF	TGTGCCATCAGTCCCAGCCCCAGGGGATATAGCAATCAGCCCCAGCATTTT
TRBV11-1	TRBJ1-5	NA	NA	CASSLDQAQPQHF	TGTGCCAGCAGCTTAGACCAGGCCCAGCCCCAGCATTTT
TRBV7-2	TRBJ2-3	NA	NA	CASSRGGVEDTQYF	TGTGCCAGCAGCCGCGGAGGGGTGGAAGATACGCAGTATTTT
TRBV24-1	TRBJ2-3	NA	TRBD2	CATSDRGVAGGSDTDTQYF	TGTGCCACCAGTGACCGGGGAGTAGCGGGAGGATCTGACACAGATACGCAGTATTTT
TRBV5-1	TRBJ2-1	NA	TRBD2	CASSFPRSGKDEQFF	TGCGCCAGCAGCTTTCCCCGGAGCGGGAAAGATGAGCAGTTCTTC
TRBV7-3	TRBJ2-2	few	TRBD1	CASSLTGTGGRTGELFF	TGTGCCAGCAGCTTAACAGGGACAGGGGGCAGGACCGGGGAGCTGTTTTTT
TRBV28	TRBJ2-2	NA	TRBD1	CATLTGGANTGELFF	TGTGCCACCCTGACAGGGGGCGCGAACACCGGGGAGCTGTTTTTT
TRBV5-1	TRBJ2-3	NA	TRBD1	CASSPLRQGTDTQYF	TGCGCCAGCAGCCCCTTGAGACAGGGAACAGATACGCAGTATTTT
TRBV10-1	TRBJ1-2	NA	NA	CASSESGDYGYTF	TGCGCCAGCAGTGAGTCAGGGGACTATGGCTACACCTTC
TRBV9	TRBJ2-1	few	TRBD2	CASIANGRASRLFHEQFF	TGTGCCAGCATCGCTAACGGGAGGGCCTCGCGTCTATTCCATGAGCAGTTCTTC
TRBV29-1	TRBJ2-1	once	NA	CSVGGNEQFF	TGCAGCGTTGGAGGAAATGAGCAGTTCTTC
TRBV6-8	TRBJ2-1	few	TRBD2	CASSLGTSGRKQFF	TGTGCCAGCAGCCTAGGGACTAGCGGGAGGAAGCAGTTCTTC
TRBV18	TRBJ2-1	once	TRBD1	CASSLAPGTGGNEQFF	TGTGCCAGCTCACTCGCACCCGGGACAGGGGGCAATGAGCAGTTCTTC
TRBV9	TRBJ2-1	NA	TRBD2	CASSVVGGSSYNEQFF	TGTGCCAGCAGCGTAGTGGGCGGGAGCTCCTACAATGAGCAGTTCTTC
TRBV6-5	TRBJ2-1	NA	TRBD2	CASSRLAGSNEQFF	TGTGCCAGCTCCAGGCTAGCGGGGAGCAATGAGCAGTTCTTC
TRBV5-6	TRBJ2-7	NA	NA	CASSFVFSYEQYF	TGTGCCAGCAGCTTCGTGTTCTCCTACGAGCAGTACTTC
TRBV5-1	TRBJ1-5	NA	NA	CASSLGVNQPQHF	TGCGCCAGCAGCTTGGGAGTGAATCAGCCCCAGCATTTT
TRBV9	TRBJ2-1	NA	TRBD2	CASSVFSSGNYNEQFF	TGTGCCAGCAGCGTATTCTCTAGCGGTAACTACAATGAGCAGTTCTTC
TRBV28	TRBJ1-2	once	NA	CASSPANYGYTF	TGTGCCAGCAGTCCCGCTAACTATGGCTACACCTTC
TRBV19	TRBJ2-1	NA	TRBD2	CASSIVAGGENEQFF	TGTGCCAGTAGTATAGTAGCGGGAGGGGAAAATGAGCAGTTCTTC
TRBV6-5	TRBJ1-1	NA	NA	CASSQGLNTEAFF	TGTGCCAGCAGCCAGGGCCTGAACACTGAAGCTTTCTTT
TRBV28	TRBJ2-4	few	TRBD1	CASSWTGVAKNIQYF	TGTGCCAGCAGTTGGACAGGGGTAGCCAAAAACATTCAGTACTTC
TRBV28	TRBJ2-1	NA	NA	CATRRERDYNEQFF	TGTGCCACCCGCCGAGAACGCGACTACAATGAGCAGTTCTTC
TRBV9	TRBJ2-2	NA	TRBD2	CASSAEGASGSGTGELFF	TGTGCCAGCAGCGCCGAGGGGGCTAGCGGGAGCGGCACCGGGGAGCTGTTTTTT
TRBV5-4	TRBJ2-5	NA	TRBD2	CASRPGGLAGGGETQYF	TGTGCCAGCAGGCCGGGGGGACTAGCGGGAGGCGGAGAGACCCAGTACTTC
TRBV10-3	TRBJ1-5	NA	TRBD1	CAISAFDRGGPQHF	TGTGCCATCAGTGCCTTCGACAGGGGGGGGCCCCAGCATTTT
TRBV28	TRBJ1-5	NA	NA	CASSQGSGLQPQHF	TGTGCCAGCAGTCAGGGGTCAGGGCTTCAGCCCCAGCATTTT
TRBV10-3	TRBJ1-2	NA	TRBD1	CAISEGQGVDGYTF	TGTGCCATCAGCGAGGGCCAGGGGGTCGATGGCTACACCTTC
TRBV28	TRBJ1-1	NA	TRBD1	CASSSAGGWATEAFF	TGTGCCAGCAGTTCTGCAGGGGGGTGGGCCACTGAAGCTTTCTTT
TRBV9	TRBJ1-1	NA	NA	CASSVAAANTEAFF	TGTGCCAGCAGCGTAGCAGCGGCAAACACTGAAGCTTTCTTT
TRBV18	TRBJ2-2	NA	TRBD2	CASSQFPGLAGGTAGELFF	TGTGCCAGCTCACAGTTTCCGGGACTAGCGGGAGGAACGGCCGGGGAGCTGTTTTTT
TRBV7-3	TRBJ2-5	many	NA	CASSLTSYQTQYF	TGTGCCAGCAGCTTAACGAGCTATCAGACCCAGTACTTC
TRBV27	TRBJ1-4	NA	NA	CASRTTGGEGAREKLFF	TGTGCCAGCAGAACAACAGGTGGGGAGGGAGCAAGAGAAAAACTGTTTTTT
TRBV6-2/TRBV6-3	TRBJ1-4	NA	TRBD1	CASSQRQGPNEKLFF	TGTGCCAGCAGTCAGCGACAGGGGCCTAATGAAAAACTGTTTTTT
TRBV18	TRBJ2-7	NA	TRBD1	CASSGQGVRDEQYF	TGTGCCAGCTCAGGACAGGGAGTAAGGGACGAGCAGTACTTC